Following are 29 T cell receptor beta chains from one sample sequenced in a study of cytomegalovirus exposure and HLA in healthy donors. The study ran its PCR with 60 Vbeta and 13 Jbeta primers. Repertoires were generated with immunoSEQ multiplex PCR, while TCRdb's copy carries only in-frame clones and drops some. The repertoire consists of under 150,000 clones, with about two thirds occurring once and the leading ten covering about 2.6%. Sequenced input: PBMCs. The receptor source for this set is a woman aged 55-69 years in good health and CMV-seropositive.

The chain is built from TRBV9 and TRBJ1-6; TRBD1 aligns across 8 bases. V shed 0 bases, J shed 6 bases, and the junction held 5 bases outside the gene matches. Germline-derived CDR1 and CDR2 are SGDLS and YYNGEE. The CDR3 consists of 16 residues. The CDR3 DNA sequence: TGTGCCAGCAGCGTAGAGGGAGGACAGGGTAATTCACCCCTCCACTTT. Translating gives CASSVEGGQGNSPLHF.

The DNA of the CDR3 is TGTGCCAGCAGTGATCCCAGGGACTATGGCTACACCTTC. As protein: CASSDPRDYGYTF. The rearrangement joins TRBV2 to TRBJ1-2; D may be TRBD1 (5 bases). The CDR3 runs 13 residues. The V gene's germline CDR1 is SNHLY and CDR2 FYNNEI. V lost 3 bases, J lost 3 bases, and 8 bases lay in between. The full variable domain, its missing parts supplied by reference TRBV2 and TRBJ1-2, is EPEVTQTPSHQVTQMGQEVILRCVPISNHLYFYWYRQILGQKVEFLVSFYNNEISEKSEIFDDQFSVERPDGSNFTLKIRSTKLEDSAMYFCASSDPRDYGYTFGSGTRLTVV.

The chain's CDR3 is CASSSTASGPSYEQYF. In nucleotides, the CDR3 is TGTGCCAGCAGCTCCACGGCTAGCGGTCCGTCCTACGAGCAGTACTTC. V gene TRBV11-2 combines with J gene TRBJ2-7; 7 bases map to TRBD2. There are 16 residues in the CDR3. Germline V gene lookup returns CDR1 SGHAT and CDR2 FQNNGV. V shed 4 bases, J shed 1 base, and the junction held 10 bases outside the gene matches.

This chain uses TRBV6-5 with TRBJ1-2; TRBD1 might be the D (5 bases). Looked up from germline, CDR1 is MNHEY and CDR2 is SVGAGI. V was trimmed by 2 bases and J by 5 bases, leaving 12 bases between them. This CDR3 has 14 amino acids. CDR3 sequence (DNA): TGTGCCAGCAGTTACCAGGGCGTTGGGTATGGCTACACCTTC. It is translated as CASSYQGVGYGYTF.

The chain combines TRBV6-5 with TRBJ2-3; 8 bases map to TRBD2. The CDR3 consists of 12 residues. The germline V gene has CDR1 MNHEY and CDR2 SVGAGI. J gave up 6 bases and V 5 bases, and 1 base lay outside the gene matches. The CDR3 nucleotides read TGTGCCAGCAGTCGGGGGGGTGATACGCAGTATTTT. Residues: CASSRGGDTQYF.

The chain couples TRBV27 to TRBJ2-7; TRBD2 agrees at 11 bases. The CDR3 has 14 residues. With 6 bases clipped from V and 1 base from J, the junction kept 2 bases outside the gene matches. Germline V CDR1 and CDR2: MNHEY, SMNVEV (reference sequence). The CDR3 DNA follows: TGTGCCAGCAGATTAGCGGGGGGGTCCTACGAGCAGTACTTC. Translation: CASRLAGGSYEQYF.

Remarks on this clone: The same CDR3 is also encoded by other DNA sequences in this sample. V usage is TRBV5-1 and J usage is TRBJ1-5; the D gene is possibly TRBD1 (5 bases). Deletions cut 0 bases from V and 6 bases from J, with 7 bases between. Germline V gene data show CDR1 as SGHRS and CDR2 as YFSETQ. The CDR3 loop spans 13 amino acids. CDR3 sequence reads: CASSLGGGQPQHF. In DNA, the CDR3 is TGCGCCAGCAGCTTGGGGGGGGGTCAGCCCCAGCATTTT.

The chain carries TRBV19 and TRBJ2-7; 7 bases line up with TRBD1. The V segment lost 6 bases and the J segment 4 bases; nucleotides outside the gene matches: 9. From germline, CDR1 is LNHDA and CDR2 SQIVND (reference sequence). The CDR3 consists of 14 residues. As DNA, the CDR3 is TGTGCCAGTAGCGCCGGGACAGAAGAGTACGAGCAGTACTTC. It translates to CASSAGTEEYEQYF.

The J gene is TRBJ2-7, the V gene TRBV18; 9 bases align to TRBD2. The CDR3 contains 14 residues. Germline V gene lookup returns CDR1 KGHSH and CDR2 LQKENI. V was pared by 8 bases and J by 1 base, with 6 bases of the junction left unmatched. The CDR3 DNA is TGTGCCAGCCTCCTCAGCGGGGGGTCCTACGAGCAGTACTTC. It is translated as CASLLSGGSYEQYF.

The chain uses TRBV6-1 and TRBJ2-5; 7 positions agree with TRBD2. The J segment lost 5 bases and the V segment lost 5 bases, leaving 2 bases of the junction unmatched. Looked up from germline, CDR1 is MNHNS and CDR2 is SASEGT. CDR3 length equals 12 residues. CDR3 protein: CASSRGVETQYF. CDR3 sequence (DNA): TGTGCCAGCAGTCGGGGGGTGGAGACCCAGTACTTC.

This clone has a handful of counts. A junction boundary mismatches the germline segment, possibly from a read error. The V call is TRBV5-1, the J call TRBJ1-6, with D unresolved. Germline CDR1 is SGHRS and CDR2 is YFSETQ. The CDR3 extends over 16 amino acids. The CDR3 nucleotides read TGCGCCAGCAGCTTGGGGTCGACCAGGAATAACTCACCCCTCCACTTT. Its translation is CASSLGSTRNNSPLHF.

J is TRBJ2-2 and V is TRBV6-4; the D gene is possibly TRBD1 (6 bases). V lost 4 bases, J lost 2 bases, and 8 bases lay in between. Germline CDR1 and CDR2: MRHNA and SNTAGT. This CDR3 is 14 amino acids long. The CDR3 DNA is TGTGCCAGCAGTGCCGGGACAAACACCGGGGAGCTGTTTTTT. Encoded protein: CASSAGTNTGELFF.

This clone was picked up a small number of times. The V and J genes are TRBV19 and TRBJ2-7, with D maybe TRBD2 (6 bases). The CDR3 covers 16 residues. V dropped 4 bases and J dropped 7 bases, with 23 bases sitting between them. CDR1 LNHDA and CDR2 SQIVND come from the germline V gene (reference sequence). CDR3 amino acids: CASSTSLDAGSGEQYF. The DNA for the CDR3 is TGTGCCAGTAGTACGTCTCTGGACGCGGGGTCGGGTGAGCAGTACTTC.

The rearrangement joins TRBV6-1 to TRBJ2-6; the D gene is possibly TRBD2 (6 bases). Trimming took 4 bases from V and 0 from J, leaving 10 bases between them. Germline V gives CDR1 MNHNS, CDR2 SASEGT. The CDR3 length is 16 residues. The CDR3 loop is CASSVRGISGANVLTF. The CDR3 DNA is TGTGCCAGCAGTGTTCGGGGGATCTCTGGGGCCAACGTCCTGACTTTC.

The V call is TRBV2, the J call TRBJ1-5; weak D call: TRBD1 (5 bases). Germline V gene data show CDR1 as SNHLY and CDR2 as FYNNEI. CDR3 size: 15 residues. V lost 7 bases, J lost 0 bases, and 13 bases lay in between. CDR3 residues: CASTKDKNSNQPQHF. CDR3 bases: TGTGCCAGCACCAAGGACAAGAATAGCAATCAGCCCCAGCATTTT.

This chain joins TRBV19 and TRBJ2-3; 9 nucleotides align to TRBD1. Germline assignment: CDR1 LNHDA and CDR2 SQIVND (reference sequence). V dropped 5 bases and J dropped 8; count of bases not matched to a gene: 11. The CDR3 length is 15 residues. CDR3 sequence (DNA): TGTGCCAGTAGTGAACAGGGGGCCCGGGGAGGTACGCAGTATTTT. Translation gives CASSEQGARGGTQYF.

This rearrangement joins TRBV6-5 to TRBJ1-2; no definite D call. V dropped 0 bases and J dropped 2 bases, with 4 bases sitting between them. The CDR3 totals 13 residues. The germline CDR1 and CDR2 sequences are MNHEY and SVGAGI. CDR3 residues: CASSYSLNYGYTF. CDR3 coding DNA: TGTGCCAGCAGTTACTCACTGAACTATGGCTACACCTTC.

This clone has just a few counts. The V gene is TRBV6-5, the J gene TRBJ2-7, with D tentatively TRBD2 (5 bases). Deletions cut 6 bases from V and 7 bases from J, with 10 bases between. CDR3 size: 11 residues. CDR1 and CDR2 from the germline V gene are MNHEY and SVGAGI. The CDR3 is CASRSTGEQYF. DNA for the CDR3: TGTGCCAGCAGATCAACGGGAGAGCAGTACTTC.

The chain links TRBV5-1 to TRBJ1-3, with D tentatively TRBD1 (5 bases). Per the germline V gene, CDR1 is SGHRS and CDR2 is YFSETQ. V lost 6 bases and J lost 0, with 10 bases in between. The CDR3 sequence is 14 residues long. CDR3 sequence: CASTQGLSGNTIYF. The CDR3 DNA reads TGCGCCAGCACCCAGGGACTCTCTGGAAACACCATATATTTT.

The V and J genes are TRBV27 and TRBJ2-7; perhaps TRBD2 as D (5 bases). Germline V gene lookup returns CDR1 MNHEY and CDR2 SMNVEV (reference sequence). This CDR3 contains 14 residues. V lost 5 bases to trimming and J lost 0 bases, with 11 bases between them. Written as DNA, the CDR3 is TGTGCCAGCAGTCCCCGGGGAGTCTCCTACGAGCAGTACTTC. Translated, it gives CASSPRGVSYEQYF.

This chain connects TRBV5-1 to TRBJ1-2, with 9 bases matching TRBD1. CDR1 and CDR2 (germline): SGHRS, YFSETQ. The CDR3 is 15 residues long. With V trimmed by 4 bases and J by 1 base, 5 bases remained unmatched. The CDR3 is CASSIGTGINYGYTF. The DNA of the CDR3 is TGCGCCAGCAGCATAGGGACAGGGATTAACTATGGCTACACCTTC.

The CDR3 here is CASSLGQGARNTEAFF. The CDR3 DNA sequence: TGCGCCAGCAGCTTGGGGCAGGGGGCTAGGAACACTGAAGCTTTCTTT. This sequence joins TRBV5-1 and TRBJ1-1; 8 nucleotides line up with TRBD1. CDR1 and CDR2 from the germline V gene are SGHRS and YFSETQ. V shed 0 bases and J 1 base; nucleotides not matched to a gene: 5. The CDR3 contains 16 residues.

This chain joins TRBV5-8 and TRBJ1-3; 7 nucleotides match TRBD1. This CDR3 region has 17 residues. Germline V CDR1 and CDR2: SGHTS, YDEGEE. Unmatched junction bases numbered 8, after V lost 2 bases and J lost 0 bases. The CDR3 region has the DNA TGTGCCAGCAGCTTCGCCGGGACAGCTAACTCTGGAAACACCATATATTTT. It yields the protein CASSFAGTANSGNTIYF. The whole variable domain, remainder taken from reference TRBV5-8 and TRBJ1-3, is EAGVTQSPTHLIKTRGQQATLRCSPISGHTSVYWYQQALGLGLQFLLWYDEGEERNRGNFPPRFSGRQFPNYSSELNVNALELEDSALYLCASSFAGTANSGNTIYFGEGSWLTVV.

J is TRBJ1-4 and V is TRBV18; D remains ambiguous. This CDR3 region has 14 residues. V was pared by 1 base and J by 8 bases, with 11 bases between. Per germline, CDR1 KGHSH and CDR2 LQKENI. The CDR3 protein is CASSPRQREEKLFF. In nucleotides, the CDR3 is TGTGCCAGCTCACCACGGCAGCGAGAGGAAAAACTGTTTTTT.

V gene TRBV4-1 combines with J gene TRBJ1-2, with 9 nucleotides matching TRBD1. CDR1 and CDR2 (germline): MGHRA, YSYEKL. The CDR3 contains 15 residues. J was trimmed by 6 bases and V by 4 bases; bases with no gene match: 9. This CDR3 is CASSLVPGQGDGYTF. CDR3 in DNA: TGCGCCAGCAGCCTTGTACCGGGACAGGGTGATGGCTACACCTTC.

The chain couples TRBV19 to TRBJ2-5, with 7 nucleotides matching TRBD1. The junction had 4 bases not matched to a gene; V was cut back by 6 bases and J by 3 bases. CDR3 length equals 13 residues. Germline CDR1 and CDR2: LNHDA and SQIVND (reference sequence). The CDR3 sequence is CASRFGQEETQYF. DNA of the CDR3: TGTGCCAGTAGGTTCGGACAGGAAGAGACCCAGTACTTC.

The chain has TRBV18 and TRBJ2-5; TRBD1 matches at 10 bases. Germline V CDR1 and CDR2: KGHSH, LQKENI. Trimming cost V 3 bases and J 4 bases; bases outside gene matches: 5. The CDR3 sequence is 15 residues long. CDR3 amino acids: CASSPGTGDGETQYF. DNA of the CDR3: TGTGCCAGCTCACCTGGGACAGGGGATGGAGAGACCCAGTACTTC.

This clone appeared a few times. The chain employs TRBV9 and TRBJ1-1; D call uncertain. CDR3 length: 15 residues. Germline V gene lookup returns CDR1 SGDLS and CDR2 YYNGEE. V shed 0 bases and J shed 0 bases, with 9 bases lying between them. The CDR3 DNA follows: TGTGCCAGCAGCGTAGACAGCCAGTTGAACACTGAAGCTTTCTTT. Translated: CASSVDSQLNTEAFF.

The rearrangement links TRBV7-9 to TRBJ1-2, with D unresolved. This CDR3 is 15 amino acids long. V was pared by 5 bases and J by 4 bases, with 17 bases between. Germline V gene data show CDR1 as SEHNR and CDR2 as FQNEAQ (reference sequence). CDR3 sequence (DNA): TGTGCCAGCAGCCCCCGTCGAGGGTACAGCTATGGCTACACCTTC. Its translation: CASSPRRGYSYGYTF.